Sequencing of this TCR beta chain was carried out in a study of CD8+CD57+ T cells in acquired aplastic anemia (dated by TCRdb to the late 2010s). About the full investigation: A mean of approximately 3 ug of DNA, ranging from roughly 0.19 to 27.4 ug, was extracted from sorted CD4+ and CD8+ cells. A CD8+CD57+ expansion meant a frequency higher than the mean frequency seen in healthy subjects. Study-wide findings and limitations: Fewer than 35 CD8+ CDR3 sequences were found to be shared between patients and controls, but these sequences appeared to be highly expressed in patients and within the immunodominant clones of the patients. No significant difference in CD8+ Simpson's diversity was found between patients and healthy controls (P=0.060).

Genomic DNA served as template for TCR beta VDJ combination and CDR3 sequence profiling. TCR repertoire sequencing was run on an Illumina HiSeq 2000. The authors processed their data as follows. TRBV/TRBJ rearrangement plots, CDR3 size and DJ length profiles, and Simpson's diversity index were used to assess repertoires. The most abundant DNA sequence in the deep sequencing data was defined as the immunodominant clone. CDR3 amino acid sequences were screened for sharing across subjects and compared with published repertoires and the VDJdb database. The public reads were quality trimmed at Q25 with fastp and then assembled into clones with MiXCR by TCRdb, keeping productive beta chains. Merged by CDR3 protein, the rows form single entries marked with the most common genes and DNA. The V and J calls shown here were made by TCRdb, not taken from the authors' results. This sample lists just over 450,000 distinct CDR3 sequences; under 40% were detected once. 0.8% to 0.85% of the sample is in the top ten clones.

The patients picked for sequencing were ones in whom flow cytometry had shown an expansion of CD8+CD57+ cells. Severe acquired aplastic anemia was diagnosed in all patients according to International Study of Aplastic Anemia and Agranulocytosis and Camitta criteria. Patients had received no therapy at the time of blood sampling. In this study, sorted CD4+ and CD8+ T cells from the blood of healthy subjects and of severe aplastic anemia patients had their TCR repertoires deep-sequenced. Patients were enrolled under clinicaltrials.gov protocols 00001620, 01623167, 00001397, 00071045, 00081523 and 00961064 in the USA. Ficoll-Paque density gradient centrifugation was used to isolate peripheral blood mononuclear cells. Before DNA was extracted, CD4+ and CD8+ T cells were sorted using either FACS or magnetic beads. The sample holds many counts of this clonotype. This clone's antigen is unknown. Base qualities are not at hand, and no much larger clone is one base apart.

V loses 10 bases, J loses 4 bases, and the germline ends lie 23 bases apart. According to the germline V gene (reference sequence), CDR1 reads PRHDT and CDR2 reads FYEKMQ. From the cysteine through the phenylalanine, the CDR3 covers 15 amino acids. This entry keeps only the CDR3 DNA: 45 bases, framed from base 1. The chain joins TRBV13 to TRBJ2-7; the D gene is possibly TRBD1 or TRBD2, each agreeing over 6 bases. This clonotype was obtained from a human donor with aplastic anemia. Sequenced sample: sorted CD4+, CD8+, or CD8+CD57+ T cells (not recorded which) from PBMCs. The bases read TGTGCCACATCATCGGGGGCGCAGGGAATGTACGAGCAGTACTTC. It translates as CATSSGAQGMYEQYF.